The 10 T cell receptor delta chains below come from one sample, sequenced in a study of gamma-delta T cells after stem cell transplantation. TCRdb re-called clones from the RT-PCR reads using CATT. The data show under 2,500 delta-chain clones, about 4.2% seen once. What was sequenced was gamma-delta T cells. These receptors were collected from a human donor. It is not recorded whose cells these are; they may come from a transplant donor.

This clone has more than one count but fewer than ten. Translating this DNA gives a protein that differs at residue 16 from the TCRdb one, which belongs to a much larger clone; a read error is likely, and the protein shown is this translation. This rearrangement joins TRDV2 to TRDJ1; D unclear. Germline V CDR1 and CDR2: GEAIGNYY, EKD. The CDR3 spans 18 residues. The chain's CDR3 is CACDSLSLGEPYTDKPIF. The DNA for the CDR3 is TGTGCCTGTGACAGTCTTAGTCTCGGAGAACCGTACACCGATAAACCCATCTTT.

This clone is large within its sample. The J gene is TRDJ1, the V gene TRDV2, with D unresolved. This CDR3 has 17 residues. V lost 1 base and J lost 0, with 17 bases in between. Germline V gene sequence: CDR1 GEAIGNYY, CDR2 EKD. As DNA, the CDR3 is TGTGCCTGTGACACTCTGGTGGCGGGCGGGTACACCGATAAACTCATCTTT. Encoded protein: CACDTLVAGGYTDKLIF.

In its sample, this clone was seen a few times. A far larger clone is one nucleotide away, so this likely arose from a read error. V usage is TRDV2 and J usage is TRDJ1, with 9 positions matching TRDD2. This CDR3 is built from 23 residues. Germline CDR1 GEAIGNYY, CDR2 EKD. For the CDR3, the DNA is TGTGCCTATGACTTACTACGTGCCCTTCCTACGGTGGCTCTGGGGATGGACACCGATAAACTCATCTTT. Its protein product is CAYDLLRALPTVALGMDTDKLIF.

This clone was detected only a few times. TCRdb attributes to this sequence the protein of a much larger clone, which differs from the DNA translation at residue 9; a read error is likely, and the protein displayed is translated from the DNA. V is TRDV2 and J is TRDJ1, with TRDD2 identical over 7 bases. The CDR3 sequence is 16 residues long. Germline lookup yields CDR1 GEAIGNYY and CDR2 EKD. J gave up 0 bases and V 1 base, and 7 bases lay outside the gene matches. The CDR3 sequence is CACDTSYGRNTDKLIF. The CDR3 DNA reads as TGTGCCTGTGACACTTCCTACGGGCGGAACACCGATAAACTCATCTTT.

The sample holds a few counts of this clone. This sequence joins TRDV2 and TRDJ1; TRDD3 matches 10 bases. The CDR3 length is 19 residues. Germline lookup yields CDR1 GEAIGNYY and CDR2 EKD. V was pared by 3 bases and J by 0 bases, with 15 bases of the junction left unmatched. CDR3 in amino acids: CACDSVMGDTAKYTDKLIF. In nucleotides, the CDR3 is TGTGCCTGTGACTCCGTGATGGGGGATACAGCCAAGTACACCGATAAACTCATCTTT.

A remark on this clone: A read error is likely here: a far larger clone is one base away. The sample carries other DNA sequences with the same CDR3. The genes are TRDV1 and TRDJ1; TRDD2 or TRDD3 may be the D gene (8 bases each). The CDR3 contains 22 residues. Germline V gene data show CDR1 as TSWWSYY and CDR2 as QGS. As DNA, the CDR3 is TGCGCTCTTGGGGGGCCTCCTTCCTATAGCTGGGGGACGCAACTTACCCTGGATAAACTCATCTTT. This encodes CALGGPPSYSWGTQLTLDKLIF.

This clone was detected a few times. A far larger clone is one nucleotide away, so this likely arose from a read error. Distinct nucleotide sequences in the sample also encode this CDR3. The V call is TRDV2, the J call TRDJ1; TRDD3 is a possible D gene (6 bases). Germline values: CDR1 GEAIGNYY, CDR2 EKD. There are 17 residues in the CDR3. V was clipped by 5 bases and J by 1 base, with 22 bases between them. The CDR3 spells CACVSLGDWGSTDKLIF. CDR3 nucleotide sequence: TGTGCCTGTGTATCCCTAGGGGATTGGGGGTCCACCGATAAACTCATCTTT.

This clone has just a few counts. A far larger clone is one base from this, pointing to a likely read error. Other DNA sequences within the sample encode an identical CDR3. This chain joins TRDV2 and TRDJ1, with 7 nucleotides matching TRDD3. CDR1 is GEAIGNYY and CDR2 is EKD in the germline V gene. The CDR3 covers 14 residues. This CDR3 is CACDTVLGTDKLIF. The CDR3 coding sequence is TGTGCCTGCGACACTGTACTGGGGACCGATAAACTCATCTTT.

The chain joins TRDV2 to TRDJ1; D is possibly TRDD3 (5 bases). This CDR3 is built from 18 residues. Germline V gene data show CDR1 as GEAIGNYY and CDR2 as EKD. V lost 0 bases to trimming and J lost 1 base, with 20 bases between them. The CDR3 coding sequence is TGTGCCTGTGACACCGTCTCGACACTGGTGGAGAGCACCGATAAACTCATCTTT. Its translation: CACDTVSTLVESTDKLIF.

Points on this clone: This may be a read error: a much more frequent sequence differs by one nucleotide. The sample has other DNA sequences that encode this CDR3 too. The V and J genes are TRDV2 and TRDJ1, with unresolved D. There are 16 residues in the CDR3. Germline V gene data show CDR1 as GEAIGNYY and CDR2 as EKD. Trimming left V 7 bases short and J 0 bases short, with 20 bases between. CDR3 loop: CACDSLSIGNTDKLIF. The CDR3 DNA sequence: TGTGCCTGCGACTCCCTAAGTATTGGGAACACCGATAAACTCATCTTT.